Sequencing of this T cell receptor (beta chain) was carried out in a study of T cell responses to AZD1222 COVID-19 vaccine (dated by TCRdb to 2020 to 2023). Study-level background: TCR sequencing was performed for about 240 trial participants, of whom about 200 were given two doses of AZD1222 and some 26 were given two doses of MenACWY control vaccine. Trial participants were enrolled by age into 18-55, 56-69 and 70-plus year subgroups, with roughly 160, 29 and 62 TCR-sequenced participants respectively.

The cysteine opens and the phenylalanine closes a CDR3 of 16 amino acids. This entry keeps only the CDR3 DNA: 48 bases, framed from base 1. V is trimmed back by 4 bases and J by 2 bases, and the junction contains 9 bases that no gene match accounts for. The germline V gene yields MNHNS for CDR1 and SASEGT for CDR2. On the study overall, not on this receptor specifically: Because no day 14 peak-response samples were available, the repertoires could be characterized only after the peak T cell response. CD4 TCRs associated with the vaccine covered the entire spike protein, and the dominant responses were in regions 160-218 and 743-854. Epitopes outside the regions mutated in the B.1.351 and B.1.1.7 variants were reportedly recognized by nearly half of the unique spike-specific TCRs. The 56-69-year group was small, and its depth increase did not reach significance, likely because of low power. After two AZD1222 doses, both the breadth and the depth of spike-specific TCRs were significantly higher than at day 0 and than in MenACWY recipients. Participants were mostly white British and included more females than males, and it was suggested by the authors that clonal diversity may have been underestimated. Only 5 to 7 AZD1222 recipients were SARS-CoV-2 seropositive at baseline, limiting conclusions about previously exposed vaccinees.

The sample's time point, from its label and the paper: baseline before first vaccination. The treatment or condition label, read with the paper, signifies: meningococcal conjugate vaccine given as trial control. The vaccinee samples were drawn from two UK trials, COV001 and COV002, one of which was a single-blind randomized controlled phase 2/3 trial testing AZD1222 (ChAdOx1 nCoV-19) in healthy adults. For TCRbeta chain sequencing, PBMC samples were collected from trial participants at day 0 and at day 28 after the second dose. The CDR3 regions of human TCRbeta chains were analyzed by immunosequencing. Concerning the study's data processing: TCRs in the repertoires were compared against a reference library of SARS-CoV-2-specific TCRs that had been generated with the MIRA antigen-specificity platform. Breadth was defined as the fraction of unique TCRs that were SARS-CoV-2-associated, and depth was defined as the fraction of total T cells that were SARS-CoV-2-associated. Using the MIRA data, each spike-specific TCR was mapped to the spike region that the TCR reacts to and placed in a CD4 or CD8 class. Log10-transformed breadth and depth values were compared by one-way ANOVA with Sidak's multiple comparisons tests. This immuneACCESS table, as held by TCRdb, lists in-frame sequences with V and J called but not all clones. Of the missing ones, under half trace to an unresolved V gene in checked studies; the others have no known cause. V and J calls and clone size are as listed in that table; D and trimming were resolved from the DNA. A total of about 49,000 clones appear in this sample, more than 60% of them only once. The ten largest make up 20% of the sample.

Notes on this clone: Its antigen is still unknown. Base quality data are lacking; no much larger clone is found one base away.

The sequence derives from an adult in good health. The input for sequencing was peripheral blood, taken on day 0 of MenACWY control vaccination. This chain joins TRBV6-1 to TRBJ1-2, with 8 bases matching TRBD1. CDR3 reads: CASSAGRGQRNYGYTF. In nucleotide form, the sequence is TGTGCCAGCAGTGCGGGCAGGGGGCAGCGCAACTATGGCTACACCTTC.